This entry lists 24 T cell receptor beta chains sequenced from one sample in a study of long-term antiretroviral therapy in people with HIV. At survey level, the immunoSEQ assay was run in its v3.0 version. Sequencing was performed with immunoSEQ multiplex PCR; in TCRdb, only in-frame clones are kept and a portion is missing. The sample lists 48,000 or so clones, 80% to 90% occurring once. The sample was unsorted PBMCs, taken 0.8 years after starting antiretroviral therapy. These receptor sequences come from a woman aged 18-29 years with HIV.

A single count supports this clone. The chain uses TRBV19 and TRBJ2-5, with D unresolved. Deletions cut 5 bases from V and 1 base from J, with 5 bases between. The CDR3 is 12 residues long. Looked up from germline, CDR1 is LNHDA and CDR2 is SQIVND (reference sequence). The CDR3 nucleotides are TGTGCCAGTAGTTACGCCCAAGAGACCCAGTACTTC. It encodes CASSYAQETQYF.

The chain combines TRBV6-6 with TRBJ1-5, with a possible D match to TRBD1 (5 bases). Germline V lookup: CDR1 MNHNY, CDR2 SVGAGI (reference sequence). The V and J ends lost 0 bases and 3 bases respectively, with 6 bases between them. The CDR3 totals 14 residues. Here the CDR3 DNA reads TGTGCCAGCAGTTACTCCGGGGCCAATCAGCCCCAGCATTTT. Its protein is CASSYSGANQPQHF.

The chain is built from TRBV4-1 and TRBJ2-7; D ambiguous. This CDR3 has 13 amino acids. V shed 1 base and J shed 10 bases, with 14 bases lying between them. CDR1 and CDR2 (germline): MGHRA, YSYEKL. The DNA of the CDR3 is TGCGCCAGCAGCCAAGGAAATGGAGTGAAACAGTACTTC. This sequence encodes CASSQGNGVKQYF.

This CDR3 is CAGNEKLFF. The CDR3 DNA reads TGTGCAGGGAATGAAAAACTGTTTTTT. The chain uses TRBV7-3 and TRBJ1-4; D is ambiguous. In germline, CDR1 is SGHTA, CDR2 FQGTGA. This CDR3 has 9 residues. The whole variable domain, remainder taken from reference TRBV7-3 and TRBJ1-4, is GAGVSQTPSNKVTEKGKYVELRCDPISGHTALYWYRQSLGQGPEFLIYFQGTGAADDSGLPNDRFFAVRPEGSVSTLKIQRTERGDSAVYLCAGNEKLFFGSGTQLSVL.

This chain joins TRBV25-1 and TRBJ2-2, with D perhaps TRBD1 or TRBD2 (5 bases each). Trimming left V 4 bases short and J 3 bases short, with 9 bases between. CDR3 size: 14 residues. In germline, CDR1 is MGHDK, CDR2 SYGVNS. As DNA, the CDR3 is TGTGCCAGCAGTGGGGGGTACGACACCGGGGAGCTGTTTTTT. Translating gives CASSGGYDTGELFF.

The chain combines TRBV19 with TRBJ1-5, with D maybe TRBD1 (6 bases). Trimming removed 3 bases from V and 3 bases from J, with 15 bases in between. Germline V lookup: CDR1 LNHDA, CDR2 SQIVND (reference sequence). The CDR3 runs 16 residues. CDR3 DNA: TGTGCCAGTAGTATTGGGTCAGGGGAAAACAATCAGCCCCAGCATTTT. It specifies CASSIGSGENNQPQHF.

This CDR3 reads CASSFIAGGTDTQYF. The CDR3 DNA follows: TGTGCCAGCAGCTTTATCGCGGGAGGCACAGATACGCAGTATTTT. The chain uses TRBV13 and TRBJ2-3, with TRBD2 identical over 7 bases. This CDR3 region has 15 residues. Germline V lookup: CDR1 PRHDT, CDR2 FYEKMQ (reference sequence). J gave up 1 base and V 3 bases, and 4 bases lay outside the gene matches. Based on the CDR3 plus reference TRBV13 and TRBJ2-3, the full variable domain is AAGVIQSPRHLIKEKRETATLKCYPIPRHDTVYWYQQGPGQDPQFLISFYEKMQSDKGSIPDRFSAQQFSDYHSELNMSSLELGDSALYFCASSFIAGGTDTQYFGPGTRLTVL.

The rearrangement links TRBV7-3 to TRBJ2-3; D gene uncertain. Between the trimmed V and J ends, which lost 8 bases and 0 bases, there was a span of 12 bases. Germline V CDR1 and CDR2: SGHTA, FQGTGA. The CDR3 runs to 14 residues. This CDR3 reads CASGKGASTDTQYF. In DNA form, the CDR3 reads TGTGCCAGCGGAAAAGGAGCTAGCACAGATACGCAGTATTTT. Variable domain in full (rest from reference TRBV7-3 and TRBJ2-3): GAGVSQTPSNKVTEKGKYVELRCDPISGHTALYWYRQSLGQGPEFLIYFQGTGAADDSGLPNDRFFAVRPEGSVSTLKIQRTERGDSAVYLCASGKGASTDTQYFGPGTRLTVL.

The chain has TRBV7-2 and TRBJ2-1; TRBD2 matches at 8 bases. CDR1 and CDR2 from the germline V gene are SGHTA and FQGNSA. This CDR3 comprises 16 residues. J lost 5 bases, V lost 5 bases, and 11 bases had no gene match. CDR3 coding DNA: TGTGCCAGCAGCAGACCTAGCGGGCGACTAGACAATGAGCAGTTCTTC. Its protein product is CASSRPSGRLDNEQFF.

This clone was counted a single time. This rearrangement joins TRBV18 to TRBJ2-1; unclear D gene. Trimming took off 0 bases at V and 14 bases at J, with 14 bases between the two ends. CDR3 length: 13 residues. Looked up from germline, CDR1 is KGHSH and CDR2 is LQKENI. This CDR3 reads CASSPPQAGPKFF. CDR3 in DNA: TGTGCCAGCTCACCACCGCAAGCAGGCCCGAAGTTCTTC.

The rearrangement uses TRBV11-3 and TRBJ2-1; 7 nucleotides match TRBD2. Losses at the gene ends were 2 bases for V and 9 bases for J; bases not matched to a gene: 10. Germline CDR1 SGHNT, CDR2 YENEEA. The length of the CDR3 is 15 residues. The CDR3 is CASSLSGEVDGEQFF. As DNA, the CDR3 is TGTGCCAGCAGCTTAAGCGGGGAGGTGGATGGTGAGCAGTTCTTC.

V is TRBV28 and J is TRBJ1-2, with unresolved D. CDR1 is MDHEN, CDR2 SYDVKM, per germline. V shed 2 bases and J shed 7 bases, with 14 bases lying between them. The CDR3 runs to 14 residues. CDR3 residues: CASSLLRDPGGYTF. The CDR3 DNA sequence: TGTGCCAGCAGTTTACTAAGGGATCCGGGTGGCTACACCTTC.

This chain uses TRBV7-2 with TRBJ2-7, with 11 positions matching TRBD2. V shed 5 bases, J shed 0 bases, and the junction held 9 bases outside the gene matches. Germline V gene lookup returns CDR1 SGHTA and CDR2 FQGNSA. The CDR3 is 17 amino acids. The CDR3 protein is CASSIRGTSGPSYEQYF. CDR3 sequence (DNA): TGTGCCAGCAGCATACGCGGGACTAGCGGACCCTCCTACGAGCAGTACTTC. The whole variable domain, filled in from reference TRBV7-2 and TRBJ2-7, reads GAGVSQSPSNKVTEKGKDVELRCDPISGHTALYWYRQSLGQGLEFLIYFQGNSAPDKSGLPSDRFSAERTGGSVSTLTIQRTQQEDSAVYLCASSIRGTSGPSYEQYFGPGTRLTVT.

This clone was observed a single time. The rearrangement uses TRBV27 and TRBJ2-1; tentatively, D is TRBD2 (6 bases). From germline, CDR1 is MNHEY and CDR2 SMNVEV (reference sequence). Trimming cost V 3 bases and J 1 base, with 22 bases left between them. The CDR3 runs 19 residues. The CDR3 coding sequence is TGTGCCAGCAGTTTCATTCGTGGAGGAGGGAAGCGTTCCTACAATGAGCAGTTCTTC. Amino acid sequence: CASSFIRGGGKRSYNEQFF.

This chain uses TRBV12-1 with TRBJ1-5. TRBV12-1 is assigned pseudogene status. The CDR3 extends over 15 amino acids. The CDR3 coding sequence is TGTGCCAGCAGCTTCCCAAAGGTTAGCAATCAGCCCCAGCATTTT. Translated, it gives CASSFPKVSNQPQHF.

The chain employs TRBV19 and TRBJ1-2; D gene unclear. Looked up from germline, CDR1 is LNHDA and CDR2 is SQIVND (reference sequence). This CDR3 comprises 11 residues. V lost 7 bases to trimming and J lost 8 bases, with 11 bases between them. As DNA, the CDR3 is TGTGCCAGTAAGTCCCTTTGGGGCTACACCTTC. This gives the protein CASKSLWGYTF.

The J gene is TRBJ2-7, the V gene TRBV6-6; 8 nucleotides align to TRBD2. CDR1 and CDR2 (germline): MNHNY, SVGAGI (reference sequence). V dropped 6 bases and J dropped 0; count of bases not matched to a gene: 7. CDR3 length: 15 residues. Here the CDR3 reads CASRMPGTSSYEQYF. The CDR3 DNA sequence: TGTGCCAGCAGGATGCCCGGGACTAGCTCCTACGAGCAGTACTTC.

In DNA, the CDR3 is TGTGCCAGCAGCCGACACTCAAACAGGGCCGGGTTGAACATTCAGTACTTC. The encoded protein is CASSRHSNRAGLNIQYF. J is TRBJ2-4 and V is TRBV11-1, with a possible D match to TRBD1 (6 bases). CDR1 is SGHAT, CDR2 FQDESV, per germline (reference sequence). The CDR3 contains 17 residues. Trimming took 5 bases from V and 7 from J, leaving 24 bases between them.

This clone was picked up a small number of times. The chain carries TRBV7-3 and TRBJ2-1, with TRBD2 identical over 7 bases. The CDR3 sequence is 11 residues long. Germline CDR1 SGHTA, CDR2 FQGTGA. Trimming took 6 bases from V and 11 from J; bases not matched to a gene: 4. This CDR3 is CASSHGRKQFF. CDR3 in DNA: TGTGCCAGCAGTCACGGGAGGAAGCAGTTCTTC. Full variable domain (rest looked up from reference TRBV7-3 and TRBJ2-1): GAGVSQTPSNKVTEKGKYVELRCDPISGHTALYWYRQSLGQGPEFLIYFQGTGAADDSGLPNDRFFAVRPEGSVSTLKIQRTERGDSAVYLCASSHGRKQFFGPGTRLTVL.

This chain connects TRBV29-1 to TRBJ1-4; TRBD1 is a possible D gene (5 bases). The V end lost 3 bases, the J end lost 0 bases, and 26 bases lay between the germline ends. Germline CDR1 reads SQVTM; CDR2 reads ANQGSEA. This CDR3 region has 20 residues. The CDR3 reads CSVDPLAAGKKAATNEKLFF. The CDR3 DNA reads TGCAGCGTTGACCCTTTGGCGGCAGGGAAAAAAGCTGCAACTAATGAAAAACTGTTTTTT.

The V and J genes are TRBV6-4 and TRBJ2-3; 8 bases align to TRBD1. The CDR3 covers 17 residues. Germline V lookup: CDR1 MRHNA, CDR2 SNTAGT. The V gene end was trimmed by 0 bases and the J gene end by 12 bases; junction bases not matched to a gene: 17. The CDR3 bases are TGTGCCAGCAGTGACTCGGACAGGGCTCCCTCTCGGGTTTCACAGTATTTT. It yields the protein CASSDSDRAPSRVSQYF.

This clone was seen just once. The rearrangement uses TRBV19 and TRBJ2-1, with D tentatively TRBD1 (5 bases). Trimming shortened V by 7 bases and J by 4 bases, and 8 bases separated the two germline ends. The CDR3 is made up of 12 amino acids. Looked up from germline, CDR1 is LNHDA and CDR2 is SQIVND (reference sequence). CDR3 in amino acids: CASTSGYNEQFF. CDR3 DNA sequence: TGTGCCAGTACCTCAGGGTACAATGAGCAGTTCTTC.

This clone was seen only once. This rearrangement joins TRBV11-2 to TRBJ2-2; a weak D match, TRBD1 (6 bases). In germline, CDR1 is SGHAT, CDR2 FQNNGV. CDR3 length: 16 amino acids. V was trimmed by 1 base and J by 4 bases, leaving 13 bases between them. CDR3 bases: TGTGCCAGCAGCTTAGGGGGGCCAGGGGTCACCGGGGAGCTGTTTTTT. Translating it yields CASSLGGPGVTGELFF.

The chain has TRBV4-3 and TRBJ1-1, with 7 bases aligning to TRBD1. CDR1 is LGHNA and CDR2 is YSLEER in the germline V gene. The CDR3 totals 14 residues. Trimming took 0 bases from V and 6 from J; bases not matched to a gene: 4. CDR3 protein: CASSQDRGTAEAFF. In nucleotides, the CDR3 is TGCGCCAGCAGCCAAGATCGGGGGACAGCTGAAGCTTTCTTT.